The rows below give T cell receptor beta chains drawn from one sample of a study of blood T cell repertoires in COVID-19. The method was immunoSEQ multiplex PCR; TCRdb's version includes in-frame clones alone and lacks a portion of them. The data contain about 230,000 clones, roughly 80% of them singletons. What was sequenced was peripheral blood. These receptors all stem from a woman in her sixties or seventies with active or convalescent COVID-19. Each CDR3 is given with its conserved first and last residue. The order of the fields is D gene, J gene, V gene, clone size, CDR3 DNA, CDR3 protein. The D gene is left open where the match is weak. Where a row states a size, it is once, few, many or the class of an expanded clone; other rows omit it.

D: TRBD1; J: TRBJ1-6; V: TRBV19; size: .; DNA: TGTGCCAGTAGTACACAGGGGAATTCACCCCTCCACTTT; CDR3: CASSTQGNSPLHF
D: TRBD1; J: TRBJ2-5; V: TRBV5-4; size: .; DNA: TGTGCCAGCAGCTTGGCAGGGGGCCAAGAGACCCAGTACTTC; CDR3: CASSLAGGQETQYF
D: TRBD1; J: TRBJ1-2; V: TRBV6-5; size: .; DNA: TGTGCCAGCAGGGGGACAGGGAGAGCTAACTATGGCTACACCTTC; CDR3: CASRGTGRANYGYTF
D: TRBD1; J: TRBJ2-2; V: TRBV19; size: once; DNA: TGTGCCAGCGCACAGGGGGCTGGCACCGGGGAGCTGTTTTTT; CDR3: CASAQGAGTGELFF
D: .; J: TRBJ1-2; V: TRBV2; size: .; DNA: TGTGCCAGCAGTGAGACCGGGATTGGCTACACCTTC; CDR3: CASSETGIGYTF
D: .; J: TRBJ1-2; V: TRBV5-1; size: .; DNA: TGCGCCAGCAGCTTGGAACTAGGGGGATGGGGCTACACCTTC; CDR3: CASSLELGGWGYTF
D: .; J: TRBJ1-4; V: TRBV6-2/TRBV6-3; size: .; DNA: TGTGCCAGCAGTTCCCAATCGCTAGGAAAACTGTTTTTT; CDR3: CASSSQSLGKLFF
D: TRBD2; J: TRBJ2-5; V: TRBV29-1; size: .; DNA: TGCAGCGTTGAAGTAATTGGTTGGGGAGGGGAGACCCAGTACTTC; CDR3: CSVEVIGWGGETQYF
D: TRBD1; J: TRBJ1-6; V: TRBV9; size: .; DNA: TGTGCCAGCAGCGCCGTCGGGACAGGGAGTACTTCACCCCTCCACTTT; CDR3: CASSAVGTGSTSPLHF
D: TRBD2; J: TRBJ2-7; V: TRBV5-1; size: .; DNA: TGCGCCAGCAGCTTGGGACTAGCCCTTGACGAGCAGTACTTC; CDR3: CASSLGLALDEQYF
D: TRBD1; J: TRBJ2-7; V: TRBV7-8; size: .; DNA: TGTGCCAGCAGCCGCCAGGGGGCGGCTTCCTACGAGCAGTACTTC; CDR3: CASSRQGAASYEQYF
D: .; J: TRBJ1-5; V: TRBV30; size: .; DNA: TGTGCCTGGAGTGCGTCCAGCAATCAGCCCCAGCATTTT; CDR3: CAWSASSNQPQHF
D: .; J: TRBJ1-1; V: TRBV3-1/TRBV3-2; size: .; DNA: TGTGCCAGCAGCCAAGTCGGCCTGGGAGAGAACACTGAAGCTTTCTTT; CDR3: CASSQVGLGENTEAFF
D: TRBD1; J: TRBJ1-4; V: TRBV2; size: .; DNA: TGTGCCAGCAGAGACGGACAGGCTCAAAATGAAAAACTGTTTTTT; CDR3: CASRDGQAQNEKLFF
D: .; J: TRBJ2-6; V: TRBV14; size: .; DNA: TGTGCCAGCAGCCAAGTCCTAGGGGCTGGGGCCAACGTCCTGACTTTC; CDR3: CASSQVLGAGANVLTF
D: TRBD2; J: TRBJ2-5; V: TRBV19; size: .; DNA: TGTGCCAGCTCCCAAGCGGGGGAGACCCAGTACTTC; CDR3: CASSQAGETQYF
D: TRBD1; J: TRBJ1-1; V: TRBV5-1; size: .; DNA: TGCGCCAGCAGCTTGGCCTGGGGACAGAGTTTCGCTGAAGCTTTCTTT; CDR3: CASSLAWGQSFAEAFF
D: .; J: TRBJ1-5; V: TRBV30; size: .; DNA: TGTGCCTGGAGTGCAGGCGGGGGCGGCAATCAGCCCCAGCATTTT; CDR3: CAWSAGGGGNQPQHF
D: TRBD1; J: TRBJ2-7; V: TRBV7-9; size: once; DNA: TGTGCCAGCAGCTTAGTGGGACAGTCCAACGAGCAGTACTTC; CDR3: CASSLVGQSNEQYF
D: .; J: TRBJ1-2; V: TRBV10-3; size: .; DNA: TGTGCCATCAGACGGGGGGCGGGAGGCTACACCTTC; CDR3: CAIRRGAGGYTF
D: .; J: TRBJ2-1; V: TRBV5-1; size: .; DNA: TGCGCCAGCAGTCATGGGACATCCTACAATGAGCAGTTCTTC; CDR3: CASSHGTSYNEQFF
D: TRBD2; J: TRBJ2-1; V: TRBV7-6; size: .; DNA: TGTGCCAGCAGCGTCCGGACTAGCGGGACCTATTACAATGAGCAGTTCTTC; CDR3: CASSVRTSGTYYNEQFF
D: TRBD2; J: TRBJ2-4; V: TRBV12-3/TRBV12-4; size: .; DNA: TGTGCCAGCAGTAGCGGGGGTAAAAACATTCAGTACTTC; CDR3: CASSSGGKNIQYF
D: TRBD1; J: TRBJ1-5; V: TRBV28; size: .; DNA: TGTGCCAGCAGTTCCGCCATCTGGACAGGGAACCAGCCCCAGCATTTT; CDR3: CASSSAIWTGNQPQHF
D: TRBD1; J: TRBJ1-4; V: TRBV5-1; size: .; DNA: TGCGCCAGCAGCTTGGCTCCGGGACAGAGGAATGAAAAACTGTTTTTT; CDR3: CASSLAPGQRNEKLFF
D: .; J: TRBJ2-5; V: TRBV10-3; size: .; DNA: TGTGCCATCAGTGAGTCCGAGGGAGATCAAGAGACCCAGTACTTC; CDR3: CAISESEGDQETQYF
D: TRBD1; J: TRBJ1-5; V: TRBV6-5; size: .; DNA: TGTGCCAGCTCCCTACAGGGGGCTGGCAATCAGCCCCAGCATTTT; CDR3: CASSLQGAGNQPQHF
D: .; J: TRBJ2-7; V: TRBV18; size: .; DNA: TGTGCCAGCTCACTTTCACAGGGTCAGGATTACGAGCAGTACTTC; CDR3: CASSLSQGQDYEQYF